The following is a T cell receptor (beta chain) sequence with its context. Its matching antigen is unknown. Researchers isolated total RNA from whole blood without sorting T cells. This CDR3 has 13 amino acids. Germline CDR1 reads SNHLY; CDR2 reads FYNNEI. The sample comes from a study of monozygotic twins with inflammatory bowel disease. TCRdb re-called the 5' RACE reads and gives one entry per CDR3 protein, without DNA. The specimen's table records 70,000 to 95,000 distinct CDR3 sequences. Study-wide results and caveats: Especially with disease activity, IBD patients shared fewer clonotypes with others than healthy twins did. By inverse Simpson index, TCRbeta diversity was lower in IBD patients than in healthy co-twins. Among patients, repertoires may have gained variability from differing immunosuppressive treatments.

The TCR was taken from a human donor with ulcerative colitis or Crohn's disease, or a healthy co-twin of an affected twin (not recorded which). This chain uses TRBV2 with TRBJ2-7; the TCRdb call, TRBD1, lacks DNA for checking. What was sequenced was blood. The CDR3 loop is CASMDRGGYEQYF.